Listed below are T cell receptor beta chains from one sample, sequenced in a study of control samples from healthy donors and cancer patients. Generated by immunoSEQ multiplex PCR, the TCRdb table keeps only in-frame clones and is missing some. The table has about 120,000 clones, 80% to 90% seen once; the top ten hold less than 40%. The sample consisted of blood. These receptors were collected from a man aged 50 or older in good health. Both conserved end residues are part of each CDR3. A D gene is named only where the DNA matches it firmly. The size of a clone is reported for some rows only, either as once, few or many, or as a class for expanded clones.

J gene: TRBJ2-6; D gene: .; V gene: TRBV5-6; clone size: many; CDR3 DNA: TGTGCCAGCAGCTTACTAGGCTCTGGGGCCAACGTCCTGACTTTC; CDR3 protein: CASSLLGSGANVLTF
J gene: TRBJ1-3; D gene: TRBD1; V gene: TRBV3-1/TRBV3-2; clone size: .; CDR3 DNA: TGTGCCAGCAGCCAAGCCCCAGGGGGTTTTGGAAACACCATATATTTT; CDR3 protein: CASSQAPGGFGNTIYF
J gene: TRBJ2-3; D gene: TRBD2; V gene: TRBV5-1; clone size: .; CDR3 DNA: TGCGCCAGCAGCTTGACTAGCGGGTTCACAGATACGCAGTATTTT; CDR3 protein: CASSLTSGFTDTQYF
J gene: TRBJ2-7; D gene: .; V gene: TRBV2; clone size: .; CDR3 DNA: TGTGCCAGCAGTGAAGCGTGGCAGCTAGGAACCTACGAGCAGTACTTC; CDR3 protein: CASSEAWQLGTYEQYF
J gene: TRBJ2-7; D gene: .; V gene: TRBV18; clone size: few; CDR3 DNA: TGTGCCAGCTCACCGGCCTCCTACGAGCAGTACTTC; CDR3 protein: CASSPASYEQYF
J gene: TRBJ2-7; D gene: .; V gene: TRBV11-2; clone size: .; CDR3 DNA: TGTGCCAGCAGTCCCGACCCCCAATCCTCCTACGAGCAGTACTTC; CDR3 protein: CASSPDPQSSYEQYF
J gene: TRBJ2-7; D gene: TRBD1; V gene: TRBV6-1; clone size: few; CDR3 DNA: TGTGCCAGCAGTGAAGGTGGACAGGGAGTGGAGGAGCAGTACTTC; CDR3 protein: CASSEGGQGVEEQYF
J gene: TRBJ2-5; D gene: TRBD1; V gene: TRBV3-1/TRBV3-2; clone size: .; CDR3 DNA: TGTGCCAGCAGCCCAGGGACAGGGGGCGCAACGGGTCAAGAGACCCAGTACTTC; CDR3 protein: CASSPGTGGATGQETQYF
J gene: TRBJ1-1; D gene: .; V gene: TRBV11-2; clone size: .; CDR3 DNA: TGTGCCAGCAGCTCCGCCGGAGGATCCAACACTGAAGCTTTCTTT; CDR3 protein: CASSSAGGSNTEAFF
J gene: TRBJ2-6; D gene: .; V gene: TRBV5-6; clone size: .; CDR3 DNA: TGTGCCAGCAGCTTGAGGGACTCTGGGGCCAACGTCCTGACTTTC; CDR3 protein: CASSLRDSGANVLTF
J gene: TRBJ1-2; D gene: .; V gene: TRBV3-1/TRBV3-2; clone size: .; CDR3 DNA: TGTGCCAGCAGCCAAGGGGCAATGGGAAGGGACGCCGACCGCGTTAACTATGGCTACACCTTC; CDR3 protein: CASSQGAMGRDADRVNYGYTF
J gene: TRBJ1-1; D gene: .; V gene: TRBV11-2; clone size: .; CDR3 DNA: TGTGCCAGCAGGACACTTAACACTGAAGCTTTCTTT; CDR3 protein: CASRTLNTEAFF
J gene: TRBJ2-7; D gene: TRBD2; V gene: TRBV18; clone size: .; CDR3 DNA: TGTGCCAGCTCACGAGGTCTAGCGGGGAGCTACGAGCAGTACTTC; CDR3 protein: CASSRGLAGSYEQYF
J gene: TRBJ1-5; D gene: .; V gene: TRBV2; clone size: .; CDR3 DNA: TGTGCCAGCGCAATGGACAGCCATCAGCCCCAGCATTTT; CDR3 protein: CASAMDSHQPQHF
J gene: TRBJ1-6; D gene: .; V gene: TRBV3-1/TRBV3-2; clone size: .; CDR3 DNA: TGTGCCAGCAGTCCAAGATACCCAGGGAATTCACCCCTCCACTTT; CDR3 protein: CASSPRYPGNSPLHF
J gene: TRBJ2-2; D gene: .; V gene: TRBV18; clone size: .; CDR3 DNA: TGTGCCAGCTCGACTCAAACGAGCACCGGGGAGCTGTTTTTT; CDR3 protein: CASSTQTSTGELFF
J gene: TRBJ2-3; D gene: .; V gene: TRBV29-1; clone size: .; CDR3 DNA: TGCAGCGTTGACGCCTTGGTTGATACGCAGTATTTT; CDR3 protein: CSVDALVDTQYF
J gene: TRBJ2-1; D gene: .; V gene: TRBV5-6; clone size: .; CDR3 DNA: TGTGCCAGCAGCTTGAAAGACAATGAGCAGTTCTTC; CDR3 protein: CASSLKDNEQFF
J gene: TRBJ2-1; D gene: .; V gene: TRBV18; clone size: .; CDR3 DNA: TGTGCCAGCTCACGAGGAGACAATGAGCAGTTCTTC; CDR3 protein: CASSRGDNEQFF
J gene: TRBJ1-2; D gene: .; V gene: TRBV7-9; clone size: once; CDR3 DNA: TGTGCCAGCAGCTTAGTGGGCGGCGACTACTTC; CDR3 protein: CASSLVGGDYF
J gene: TRBJ2-5; D gene: .; V gene: TRBV9; clone size: .; CDR3 DNA: TGTGCCAGCAGCGCTCCCAGCAGGGGAATAACGGAGACCCAGTACTTC; CDR3 protein: CASSAPSRGITETQYF
J gene: TRBJ2-3; D gene: TRBD2; V gene: TRBV2; clone size: .; CDR3 DNA: TGTGCCAGCAGTTTTACTAGCGGGGGCACAGATACGCAGTATTTT; CDR3 protein: CASSFTSGGTDTQYF
J gene: TRBJ2-7; D gene: TRBD2; V gene: TRBV7-6; clone size: .; CDR3 DNA: TGTGCCAGCAGCTACTACTCCGGGACTAGTTCCTCCTACGAGCAGTACTTC; CDR3 protein: CASSYYSGTSSSYEQYF
J gene: TRBJ2-3; D gene: .; V gene: TRBV27; clone size: few; CDR3 DNA: TGTGCCAGCAGTTTACGGGGACAAAGCACAGATACGCAGTATTTT; CDR3 protein: CASSLRGQSTDTQYF
J gene: TRBJ2-1; D gene: TRBD2; V gene: TRBV12-5; clone size: .; CDR3 DNA: TGTGCTAGTGGTGCCGGGACTAGCGGGGCTTCCAGCTCCTACAATGAGCAGTTCTTC; CDR3 protein: CASGAGTSGASSSYNEQFF
J gene: TRBJ1-2; D gene: TRBD1; V gene: TRBV10-3; clone size: .; CDR3 DNA: TGTGCCATCAGTGACGGACAGGCCACGACCTATGGCTACACCTTC; CDR3 protein: CAISDGQATTYGYTF
J gene: TRBJ1-5; D gene: TRBD1; V gene: TRBV28; clone size: many; CDR3 DNA: TGTGCCAGCAGTTCCCCGACAGGGGATCGGCAGCCCCAGCATTTT; CDR3 protein: CASSSPTGDRQPQHF
J gene: TRBJ1-1; D gene: .; V gene: TRBV7-9; clone size: .; CDR3 DNA: TGTGCCAGCAGCTTAAAGCGGATTAACACTGAAGCTTTCTTT; CDR3 protein: CASSLKRINTEAFF
J gene: TRBJ2-7; D gene: .; V gene: TRBV11-2; clone size: .; CDR3 DNA: TGTGCCAGCAGCTTAGAAAGCAGGGGGGCCTACGAGCAGTACTTC; CDR3 protein: CASSLESRGAYEQYF
J gene: TRBJ1-1; D gene: .; V gene: TRBV2; clone size: .; CDR3 DNA: TGTGCCAGCAGTGAAGGCCAGGCAAAGAACACTGAAGCTTTCTTT; CDR3 protein: CASSEGQAKNTEAFF
J gene: TRBJ2-2; D gene: TRBD2; V gene: TRBV4-3; clone size: .; CDR3 DNA: TGCGCCAGCAGCCAAGGAGGGGGGAGACTAGCGTTCATCGGGGAGCTGTTTTTT; CDR3 protein: CASSQGGGRLAFIGELFF
J gene: TRBJ1-2; D gene: TRBD1; V gene: TRBV12-5; clone size: .; CDR3 DNA: TGTGCTAGTGGAGAAGGGACAGGTTATGGCTACACCTTC; CDR3 protein: CASGEGTGYGYTF
J gene: TRBJ1-1; D gene: TRBD1; V gene: TRBV29-1; clone size: .; CDR3 DNA: TGCAGCGGTAGACAGGGGGCGGACACTGAAGCTTTCTTT; CDR3 protein: CSGRQGADTEAFF
J gene: TRBJ1-5; D gene: .; V gene: TRBV3-1/TRBV3-2; clone size: .; CDR3 DNA: TGTGCCAGCAGCCAAGAAGTAGGGAAGTGGAATCAGCCCCAGCATTTT; CDR3 protein: CASSQEVGKWNQPQHF
J gene: TRBJ2-3; D gene: .; V gene: TRBV4-3; clone size: .; CDR3 DNA: TGCGCCAGCAGCCGAAATAGCGGAGATACGCAGTATTTT; CDR3 protein: CASSRNSGDTQYF
J gene: TRBJ1-1; D gene: .; V gene: TRBV25-1; clone size: .; CDR3 DNA: TGTGCCAGCAGTGAATCCATGACCTTTAACACTGAAGCTTTCTTT; CDR3 protein: CASSESMTFNTEAFF
J gene: TRBJ1-2; D gene: .; V gene: TRBV2; clone size: .; CDR3 DNA: TGTGCCAGCAAGGATTCGGGGGCACACTATGGCTACACCTTC; CDR3 protein: CASKDSGAHYGYTF
J gene: TRBJ2-7; D gene: .; V gene: TRBV21-1; clone size: .; CDR3 DNA: TGTGCCAGCAGCAAAGGGGGGGACAGTTATTTCTACGAGCAGTACTTC; CDR3 protein: CASSKGGDSYFYEQYF
J gene: TRBJ2-5; D gene: TRBD2; V gene: TRBV27; clone size: .; CDR3 DNA: TGTGCCAGCAGTTACGTAGCGGGGGCAGGAGAGACCCAGTACTTC; CDR3 protein: CASSYVAGAGETQYF
J gene: TRBJ1-4; D gene: TRBD1; V gene: TRBV9; clone size: .; CDR3 DNA: TGTGCCAGCAGCTTCCAGACAGGGAATAATGAAAAACTGTTTTTT; CDR3 protein: CASSFQTGNNEKLFF
J gene: TRBJ1-5; D gene: .; V gene: TRBV7-8; clone size: .; CDR3 DNA: TGTGCCAGCAGCAGCCTTCAGGGAAGCAATCAGCCCCAGCATTTT; CDR3 protein: CASSSLQGSNQPQHF
J gene: TRBJ2-7; D gene: TRBD1; V gene: TRBV9; clone size: few; CDR3 DNA: TGTGCCAGCAGCGTAGCGAGAGACAGGGTCCACGAGCAGTACTTC; CDR3 protein: CASSVARDRVHEQYF
J gene: TRBJ1-1; D gene: .; V gene: TRBV5-1; clone size: .; CDR3 DNA: TGCGCCAGCAGTTCGACAGACATGAACACTGAAGCTTTCTTT; CDR3 protein: CASSSTDMNTEAFF
J gene: TRBJ2-7; D gene: .; V gene: TRBV21-1; clone size: .; CDR3 DNA: TGTGCCAGCTCCGACAGCAGCTCCTACGAGCAGTACTTC; CDR3 protein: CASSDSSSYEQYF
J gene: TRBJ1-1; D gene: TRBD1; V gene: TRBV4-1; clone size: few; CDR3 DNA: TGCGCCAGCAGCCCGGACAGGGCTGAAGCTTTCTTT; CDR3 protein: CASSPDRAEAFF
J gene: TRBJ1-2; D gene: .; V gene: TRBV30; clone size: .; CDR3 DNA: TGTGCCTGGACCCTACTAAAAGAGTTTAACTATGGCTACACCTTC; CDR3 protein: CAWTLLKEFNYGYTF
J gene: TRBJ1-2; D gene: .; V gene: TRBV6-5; clone size: .; CDR3 DNA: TGTGCCACCCATGGACTCCTTTTGCCCCGTGATGGCTACACCTTC; CDR3 protein: CATHGLLLPRDGYTF
J gene: TRBJ2-1; D gene: TRBD2; V gene: TRBV9; clone size: .; CDR3 DNA: TGTGCCAGCAGCGCCCCCCTAAGCGGGGACTACAATGAGCAGTTCTTC; CDR3 protein: CASSAPLSGDYNEQFF
J gene: TRBJ2-2; D gene: TRBD1; V gene: TRBV7-6; clone size: .; CDR3 DNA: TGTGCCAGCAGCGACAGGGCGTCGAACACCGGGGAGCTGTTTTTT; CDR3 protein: CASSDRASNTGELFF
J gene: TRBJ1-1; D gene: .; V gene: TRBV12-5; clone size: once; CDR3 DNA: TGTGCTAGTGGCAGGGGAGGGACTGAAGCTTTCTTT; CDR3 protein: CASGRGGTEAFF
J gene: TRBJ2-7; D gene: .; V gene: TRBV4-3; clone size: .; CDR3 DNA: TGCGCCAGCAGCCACGGGCGGGGGCCCGGTTACGAGCAGTACTTC; CDR3 protein: CASSHGRGPGYEQYF